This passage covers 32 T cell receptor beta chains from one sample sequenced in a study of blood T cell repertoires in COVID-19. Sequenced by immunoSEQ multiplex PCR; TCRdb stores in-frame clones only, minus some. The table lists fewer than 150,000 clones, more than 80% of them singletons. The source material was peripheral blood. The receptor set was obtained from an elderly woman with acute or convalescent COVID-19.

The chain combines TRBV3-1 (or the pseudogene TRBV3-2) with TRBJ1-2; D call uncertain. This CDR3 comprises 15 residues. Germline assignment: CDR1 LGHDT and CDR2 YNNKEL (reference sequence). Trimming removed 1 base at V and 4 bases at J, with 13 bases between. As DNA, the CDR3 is TGTGCCAGCAGCCAAGCCCAGTCTGGAGCCTATGGCTACACCTTC. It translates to CASSQAQSGAYGYTF.

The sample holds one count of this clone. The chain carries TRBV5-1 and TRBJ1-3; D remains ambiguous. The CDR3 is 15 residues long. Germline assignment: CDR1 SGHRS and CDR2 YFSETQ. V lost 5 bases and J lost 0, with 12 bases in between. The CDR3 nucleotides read TGCGCCAGCAGTTCCGAGGTTAGCTCTGGAAACACCATATATTTT. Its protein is CASSSEVSSGNTIYF.

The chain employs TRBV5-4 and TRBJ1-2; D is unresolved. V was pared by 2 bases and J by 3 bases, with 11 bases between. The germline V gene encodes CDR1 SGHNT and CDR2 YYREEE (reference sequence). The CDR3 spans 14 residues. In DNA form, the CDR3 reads TGTGCCAGCAGCTTTATGGCCGGGGACTATGGCTACACCTTC. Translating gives CASSFMAGDYGYTF.

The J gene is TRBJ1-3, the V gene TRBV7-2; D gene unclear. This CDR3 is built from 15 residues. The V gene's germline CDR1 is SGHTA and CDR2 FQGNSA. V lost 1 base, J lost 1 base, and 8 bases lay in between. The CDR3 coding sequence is TGTGCCAGCAGCTTAGTTGTCAATTCTGGAAACACCATATATTTT. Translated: CASSLVVNSGNTIYF. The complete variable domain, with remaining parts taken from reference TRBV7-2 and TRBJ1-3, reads GAGVSQSPSNKVTEKGKDVELRCDPISGHTALYWYRQSLGQGLEFLIYFQGNSAPDKSGLPSDRFSAERTGGSVSTLTIQRTQQEDSAVYLCASSLVVNSGNTIYFGEGSWLTVV.

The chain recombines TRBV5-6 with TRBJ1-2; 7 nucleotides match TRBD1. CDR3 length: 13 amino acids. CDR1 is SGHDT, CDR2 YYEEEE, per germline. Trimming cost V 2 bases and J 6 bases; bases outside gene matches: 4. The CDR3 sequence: CASSLGQENGYTF. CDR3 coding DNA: TGTGCCAGCAGCTTAGGACAGGAGAATGGCTACACCTTC.

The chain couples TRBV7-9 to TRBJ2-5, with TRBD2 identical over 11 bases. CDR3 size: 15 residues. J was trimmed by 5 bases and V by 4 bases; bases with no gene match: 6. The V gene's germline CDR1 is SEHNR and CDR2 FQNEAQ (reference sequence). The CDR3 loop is CASSWTGTSGETQYF. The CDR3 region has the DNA TGTGCCAGCAGCTGGACCGGGACTAGCGGCGAGACCCAGTACTTC.

CDR3 in DNA: TGCGCCAGCAGCCCAGGACTGGACGCGAACACCGGGGAGCTGTTTTTT. Protein: CASSPGLDANTGELFF. The chain employs TRBV5-1 and TRBJ2-2; D might be TRBD2 (5 bases). Per the germline V gene, CDR1 is SGHRS and CDR2 is YFSETQ. There are 16 residues in the CDR3. V shed 4 bases and J shed 0 bases, with 13 bases lying between them. The full variable domain, with the rest looked up from reference TRBV5-1 and TRBJ2-2, is KAGVTQTPRYLIKTRGQQVTLSCSPISGHRSVSWYQQTPGQGLQFLFEYFSETQRNKGNFPGRFSGRQFSNSRSEMNVSTLELGDSALYLCASSPGLDANTGELFFGEGSRLTVL.

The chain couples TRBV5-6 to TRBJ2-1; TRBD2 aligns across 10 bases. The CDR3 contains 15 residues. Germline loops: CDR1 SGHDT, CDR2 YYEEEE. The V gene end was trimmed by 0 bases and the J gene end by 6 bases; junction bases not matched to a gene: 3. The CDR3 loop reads CASSLVAGGVNEQFF. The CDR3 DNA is TGTGCCAGCAGCTTGGTAGCGGGGGGCGTCAATGAGCAGTTCTTC.

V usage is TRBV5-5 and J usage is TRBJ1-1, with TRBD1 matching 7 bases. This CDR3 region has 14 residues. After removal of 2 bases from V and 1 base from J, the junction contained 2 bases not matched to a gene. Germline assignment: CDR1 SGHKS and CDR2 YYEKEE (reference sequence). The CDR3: CASSFPGGNTEAFF. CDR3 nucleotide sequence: TGTGCCAGCAGCTTTCCAGGGGGGAACACTGAAGCTTTCTTT.

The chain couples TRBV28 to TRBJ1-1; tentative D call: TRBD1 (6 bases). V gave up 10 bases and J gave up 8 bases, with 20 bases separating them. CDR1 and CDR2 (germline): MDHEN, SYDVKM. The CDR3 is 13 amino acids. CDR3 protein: CATLLGGRWEAFF. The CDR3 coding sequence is TGTGCCACCCTCCTGGGGGGGCGATGGGAAGCTTTCTTT.

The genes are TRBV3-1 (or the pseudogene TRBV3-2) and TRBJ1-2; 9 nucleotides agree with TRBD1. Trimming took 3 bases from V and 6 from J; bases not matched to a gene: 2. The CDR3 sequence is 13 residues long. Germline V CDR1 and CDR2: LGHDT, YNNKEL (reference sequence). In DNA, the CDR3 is TGTGCCAGCAGCCAGGGACAGGGCGATGGCTACACCTTC. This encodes CASSQGQGDGYTF.

The CDR3 nucleotides are TGTGCCAGCAGCTTAGGAGGAGAAAAACTGTTTTTT. It yields the protein CASSLGGEKLFF. The chain recombines TRBV11-2 with TRBJ1-4; D is unclear. The CDR3 length is 12 residues. V was clipped by 1 base and J by 8 bases, with 5 bases between them. Looked up from germline, CDR1 is SGHAT and CDR2 is FQNNGV.

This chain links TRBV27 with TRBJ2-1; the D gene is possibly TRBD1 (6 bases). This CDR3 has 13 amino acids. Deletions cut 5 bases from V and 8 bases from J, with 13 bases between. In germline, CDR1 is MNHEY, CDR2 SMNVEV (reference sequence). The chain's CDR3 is CASSRNGGDEQFF. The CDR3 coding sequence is TGTGCCAGCAGTCGAAATGGGGGCGATGAGCAGTTCTTC.

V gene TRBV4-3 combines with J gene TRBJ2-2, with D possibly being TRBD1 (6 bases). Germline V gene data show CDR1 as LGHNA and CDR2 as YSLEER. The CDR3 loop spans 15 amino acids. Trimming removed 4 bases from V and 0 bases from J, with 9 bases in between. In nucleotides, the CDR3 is TGCGCCAGCAGCCCTTGGACAGCGAACACCGGGGAGCTGTTTTTT. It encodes CASSPWTANTGELFF.

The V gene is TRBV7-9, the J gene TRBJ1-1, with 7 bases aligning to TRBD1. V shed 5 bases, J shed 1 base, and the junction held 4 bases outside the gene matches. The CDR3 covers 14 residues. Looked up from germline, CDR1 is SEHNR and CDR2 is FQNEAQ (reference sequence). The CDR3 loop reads CASSQTGTNTEAFF. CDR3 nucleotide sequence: TGTGCCAGCAGCCAGACAGGGACGAACACTGAAGCTTTCTTT.

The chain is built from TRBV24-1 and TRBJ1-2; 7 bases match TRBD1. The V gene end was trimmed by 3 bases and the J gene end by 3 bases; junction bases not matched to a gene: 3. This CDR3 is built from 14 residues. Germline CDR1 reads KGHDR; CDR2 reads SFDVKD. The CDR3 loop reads CATSDRDRDYGYTF. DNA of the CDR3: TGTGCCACCAGTGATCGGGACAGAGACTATGGCTACACCTTC.

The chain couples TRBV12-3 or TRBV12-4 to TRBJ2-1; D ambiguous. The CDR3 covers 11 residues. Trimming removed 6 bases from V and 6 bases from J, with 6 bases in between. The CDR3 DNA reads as TGTGCCAGCAGCACTACCAATGAGCAGTTCTTC. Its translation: CASSTTNEQFF.

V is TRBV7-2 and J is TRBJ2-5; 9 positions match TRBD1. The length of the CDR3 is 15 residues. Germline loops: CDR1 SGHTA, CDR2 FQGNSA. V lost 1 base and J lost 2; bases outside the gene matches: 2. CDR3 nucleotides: TGTGCCAGCAGCTTAGGGGGGACAGGGCAAGAGACCCAGTACTTC. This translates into CASSLGGTGQETQYF. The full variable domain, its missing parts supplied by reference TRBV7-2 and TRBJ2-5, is GAGVSQSPSNKVTEKGKDVELRCDPISGHTALYWYRQSLGQGLEFLIYFQGNSAPDKSGLPSDRFSAERTGGSVSTLTIQRTQQEDSAVYLCASSLGGTGQETQYFGPGTRLLVL.

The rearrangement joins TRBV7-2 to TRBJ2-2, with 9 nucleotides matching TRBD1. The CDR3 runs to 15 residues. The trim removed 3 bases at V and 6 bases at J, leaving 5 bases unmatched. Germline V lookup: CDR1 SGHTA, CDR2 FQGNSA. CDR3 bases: TGTGCCAGCAGCTTGGGACAGGGTGTATCCGGGGAGCTGTTTTTT. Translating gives CASSLGQGVSGELFF.

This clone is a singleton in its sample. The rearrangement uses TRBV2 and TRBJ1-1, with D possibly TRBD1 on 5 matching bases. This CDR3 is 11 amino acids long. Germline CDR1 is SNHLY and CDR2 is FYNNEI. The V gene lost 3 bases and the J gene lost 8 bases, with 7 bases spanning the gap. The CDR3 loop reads CASSDDREAFF. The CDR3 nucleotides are TGTGCCAGCAGTGACGACAGAGAAGCTTTCTTT.

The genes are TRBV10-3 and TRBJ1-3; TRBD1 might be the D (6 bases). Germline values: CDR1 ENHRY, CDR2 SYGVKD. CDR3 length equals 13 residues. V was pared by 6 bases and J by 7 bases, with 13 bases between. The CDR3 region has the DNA TGTGCCATCAGCCCGGACCAGGGGAACACCATATATTTT. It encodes CAISPDQGNTIYF.

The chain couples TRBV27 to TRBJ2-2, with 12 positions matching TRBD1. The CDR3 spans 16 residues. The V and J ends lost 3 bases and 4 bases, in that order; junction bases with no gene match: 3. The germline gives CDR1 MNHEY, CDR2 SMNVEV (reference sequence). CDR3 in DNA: TGTGCCAGCAGTTTCCGGGACAGGGGGCTCACCGGGGAGCTGTTTTTT. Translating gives CASSFRDRGLTGELFF.

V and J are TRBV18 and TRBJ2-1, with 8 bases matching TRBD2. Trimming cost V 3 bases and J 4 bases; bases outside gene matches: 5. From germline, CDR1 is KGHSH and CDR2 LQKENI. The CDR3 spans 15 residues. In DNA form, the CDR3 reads TGTGCCAGCTCACCGGGACTAGTAGGATACAATGAGCAGTTCTTC. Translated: CASSPGLVGYNEQFF.

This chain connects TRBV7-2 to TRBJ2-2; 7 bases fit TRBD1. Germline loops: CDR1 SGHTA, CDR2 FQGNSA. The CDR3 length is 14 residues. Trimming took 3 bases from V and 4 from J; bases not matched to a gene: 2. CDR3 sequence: CASSLGQPTGELFF. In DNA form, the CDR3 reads TGTGCCAGCAGCTTGGGACAGCCCACCGGGGAGCTGTTTTTT.

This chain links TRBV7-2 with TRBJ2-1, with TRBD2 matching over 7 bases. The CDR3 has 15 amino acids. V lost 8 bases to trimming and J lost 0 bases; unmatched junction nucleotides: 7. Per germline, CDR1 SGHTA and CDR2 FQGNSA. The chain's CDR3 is CASRAGVFSYNEQFF. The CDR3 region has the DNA TGTGCCAGCCGGGCGGGGGTGTTCTCCTACAATGAGCAGTTCTTC. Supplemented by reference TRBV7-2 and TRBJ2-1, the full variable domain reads GAGVSQSPSNKVTEKGKDVELRCDPISGHTALYWYRQSLGQGLEFLIYFQGNSAPDKSGLPSDRFSAERTGGSVSTLTIQRTQQEDSAVYLCASRAGVFSYNEQFFGPGTRLTVL.

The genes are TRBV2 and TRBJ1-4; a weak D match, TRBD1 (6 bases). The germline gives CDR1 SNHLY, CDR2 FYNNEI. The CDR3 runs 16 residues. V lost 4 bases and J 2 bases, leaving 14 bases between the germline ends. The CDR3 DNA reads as TGTGCCAGCAGTGGAGGACAGAGAAGGACTAATGAAAAACTGTTTTTT. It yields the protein CASSGGQRRTNEKLFF.

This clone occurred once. In DNA, the CDR3 is TGTGCCACCAGCAGAGATCTAGCTAACTATGGCTACACCTTC. Its translation is CATSRDLANYGYTF. The rearrangement uses TRBV15 and TRBJ1-2; D is unclear. The V end was cut by 0 bases, the J end by 0 bases, with 5 bases between. Germline V CDR1 and CDR2: LNHNV, YYDKDF (reference sequence). The CDR3 extends over 14 amino acids.

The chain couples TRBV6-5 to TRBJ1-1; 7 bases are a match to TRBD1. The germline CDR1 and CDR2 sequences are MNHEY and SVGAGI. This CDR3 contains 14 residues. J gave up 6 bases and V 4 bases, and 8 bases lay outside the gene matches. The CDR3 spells CASSSGGRGAEAFF. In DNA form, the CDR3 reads TGTGCCAGCAGTTCAGGGGGTCGGGGAGCTGAAGCTTTCTTT.

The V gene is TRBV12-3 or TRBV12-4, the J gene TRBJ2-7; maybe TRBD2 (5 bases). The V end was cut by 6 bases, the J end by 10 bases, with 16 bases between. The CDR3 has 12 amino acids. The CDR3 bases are TGTGCCAGCAGCCCGGGGAAGAGCAATCAGTACTTC. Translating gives CASSPGKSNQYF.

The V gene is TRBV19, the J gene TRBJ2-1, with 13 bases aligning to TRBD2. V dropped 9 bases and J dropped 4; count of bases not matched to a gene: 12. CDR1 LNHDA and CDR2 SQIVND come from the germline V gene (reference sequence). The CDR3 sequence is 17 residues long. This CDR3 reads CASTVTGTSGAYNEQFF. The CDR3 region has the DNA TGTGCCAGCACAGTAACCGGGACTAGCGGGGCTTACAATGAGCAGTTCTTC.

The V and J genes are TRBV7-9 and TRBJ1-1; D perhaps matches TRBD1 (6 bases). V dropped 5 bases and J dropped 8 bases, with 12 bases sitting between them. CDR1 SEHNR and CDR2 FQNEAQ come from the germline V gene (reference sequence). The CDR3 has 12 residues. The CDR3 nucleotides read TGTGCCAGCAGCATCCAGGGGACAGAAGCTTTCTTT. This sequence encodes CASSIQGTEAFF.

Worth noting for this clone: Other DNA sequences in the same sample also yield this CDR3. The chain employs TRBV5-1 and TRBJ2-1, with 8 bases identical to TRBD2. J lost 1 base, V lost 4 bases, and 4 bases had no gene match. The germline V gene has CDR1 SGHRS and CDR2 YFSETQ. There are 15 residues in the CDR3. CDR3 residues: CASSPAGGSYNEQFF. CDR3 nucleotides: TGCGCCAGCAGCCCCGCGGGGGGATCCTACAATGAGCAGTTCTTC.